This entry describes one T cell receptor beta chain. The antigen is undetermined. Using around 10 ml of fresh peripheral blood, PBMCs were prepared. There are 17 residues in the CDR3. CDR1 LNHNV and CDR2 YYDKDF come from the germline V gene (reference sequence). Trimming left V 0 bases short and J 6 bases short, with 18 bases between. Researchers took RNA transcripts and amplified the TCR beta CDR3 regions from them. The study used the HTBI primer set for a first-round RT-PCR of the TCR CDR3. TCRdb reprocessed the multiplex PCR reads with MiXCR, giving one entry per CDR3 protein. The table has 500,000 to 750,000 distinct CDR3 sequences, 15% to 19% seen once. The sample belongs to a study of T cells in Graves' hyperthyroidism and ophthalmopathy. Study-wide points: Model-based prediction identified ophthalmopathy a median approximately 6.2 months prior to its onset. Clonotypes that were expanded in thyroid above 0.001 mostly appeared in blood too. The authors' 13 V-J model separated ophthalmopathy from stable hyperthyroidism.

The TCR comes from a woman aged 25-40 years with Graves' hyperthyroidism. Input material: blood. The chain joins TRBV15 to TRBJ2-1; D not resolved. In nucleotides, the CDR3 is TGTGCCACCAGCAGAGATCTGATGGGATCTTCGGTCAATGAGCAGTTCTTC. It specifies CATSRDLMGSSVNEQFF. Looking up the rest from reference TRBV15 and TRBJ2-1 gives the full variable domain: DAMVIQNPRYQVTQFGKPVTLSCSQTLNHNVMYWYQQKSSQAPKLLFHYYDKDFNNEADTPDNFQSRRPNTSFCFLDIRSPGLGDTAMYLCATSRDLMGSSVNEQFFGPGTRLTVL.